This T cell receptor (beta chain) came from a study of somatic mutations in cytotoxic T cells in rheumatoid arthritis. Assay: immunoSEQ multiplex PCR; the TCRdb copy retains only in-frame clones and omits some. This repertoire shows about 26,000 clones, over 80% found once; its top ten account for roughly 5%. Study findings and constraints: Antigen targets of the expanded CD8+ clones remained unidentified.

This clone was counted a few times. Antigen specificity is unknown. This clonotype was sampled from a man aged 50 to 60 in good health. The sequencing sample was made of CD8+ T cells sorted from blood.

The CDR3 is CASSTRGPSYEQYF. For the CDR3, the DNA is TGTGCCAGCAGTACCCGAGGGCCCTCCTACGAGCAGTACTTC. The chain employs TRBV27 and TRBJ2-7, with TRBD2 as a possible D gene (5 bases). Trimming left V 5 bases short and J 0 bases short, with 11 bases between. Germline V gene sequence: CDR1 MNHEY, CDR2 SMNVEV (reference sequence). This CDR3 comprises 14 residues.